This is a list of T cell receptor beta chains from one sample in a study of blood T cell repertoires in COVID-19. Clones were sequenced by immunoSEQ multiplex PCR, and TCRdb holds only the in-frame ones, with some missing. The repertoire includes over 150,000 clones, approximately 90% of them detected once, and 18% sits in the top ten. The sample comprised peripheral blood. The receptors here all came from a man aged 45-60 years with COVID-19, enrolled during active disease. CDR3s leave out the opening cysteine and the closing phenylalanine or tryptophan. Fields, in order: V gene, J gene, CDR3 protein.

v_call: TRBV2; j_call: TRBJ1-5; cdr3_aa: ATKTNRDSNQPQH
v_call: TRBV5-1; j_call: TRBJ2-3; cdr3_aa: ASSLRGTSGSTDTQY
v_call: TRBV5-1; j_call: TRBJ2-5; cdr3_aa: ASRQDRDETQY
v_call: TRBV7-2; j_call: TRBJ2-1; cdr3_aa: ASSLVINEQF
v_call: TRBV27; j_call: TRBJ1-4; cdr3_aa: ASRRGATNEKLF
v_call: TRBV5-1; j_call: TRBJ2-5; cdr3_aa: ASRDGGAQETQY
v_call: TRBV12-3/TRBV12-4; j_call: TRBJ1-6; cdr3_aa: ASSLLSNSPLH
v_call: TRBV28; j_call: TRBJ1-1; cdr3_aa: ASSFRDLRATEAF
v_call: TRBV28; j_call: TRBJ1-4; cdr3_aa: ASSLSGGASFYNEKLF
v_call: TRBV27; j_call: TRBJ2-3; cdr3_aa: ASSLSWGGTDTQY
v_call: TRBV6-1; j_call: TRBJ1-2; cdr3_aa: ASSEARGALNYGYT
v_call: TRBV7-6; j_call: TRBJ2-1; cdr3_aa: ASSLGAGTVRAHEQF
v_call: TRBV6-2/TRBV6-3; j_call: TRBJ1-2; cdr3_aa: ASSLQGERGYT
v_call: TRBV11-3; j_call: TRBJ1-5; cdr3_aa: ASSLEQGQASLGSNQPQH
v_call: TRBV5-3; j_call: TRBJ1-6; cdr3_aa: ARSPTGAGK
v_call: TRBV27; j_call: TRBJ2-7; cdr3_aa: ASRPTSGDGYEQY
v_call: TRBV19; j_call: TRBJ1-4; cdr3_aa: ASSDGGANEKLF
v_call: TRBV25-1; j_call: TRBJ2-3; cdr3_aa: ASSESWGRMQY
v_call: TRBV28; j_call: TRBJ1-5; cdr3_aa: ASSSPGQGFQPQH
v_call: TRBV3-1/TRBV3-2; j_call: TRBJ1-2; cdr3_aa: ASRGRTGWVDGYT
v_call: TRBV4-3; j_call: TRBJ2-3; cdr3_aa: ASSPGTGYDTQY
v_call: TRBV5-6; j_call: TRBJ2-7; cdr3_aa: ASSRGTGDYEQY
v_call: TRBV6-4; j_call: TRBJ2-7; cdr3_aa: ASRENYEQY
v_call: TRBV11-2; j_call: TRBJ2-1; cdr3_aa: ASSLLLAGANEQF
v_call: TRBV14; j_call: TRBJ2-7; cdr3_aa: ASSPGLNRDYSYEQY
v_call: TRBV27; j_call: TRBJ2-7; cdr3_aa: ASSPTGVNLAGSLYEQY
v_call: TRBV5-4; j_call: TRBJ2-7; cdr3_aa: ASRVDRGAYEQY
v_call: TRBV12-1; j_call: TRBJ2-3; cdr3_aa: ASSFRAGGRADTQY
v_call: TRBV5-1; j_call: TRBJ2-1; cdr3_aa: ASSLTGTSPYNEQF
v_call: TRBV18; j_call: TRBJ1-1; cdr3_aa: ASSPAGGTNTEAF
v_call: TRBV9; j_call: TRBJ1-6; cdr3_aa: ASSVGDREVSPLH
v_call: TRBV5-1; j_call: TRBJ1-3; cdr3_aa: ASSLTGTGNTIY
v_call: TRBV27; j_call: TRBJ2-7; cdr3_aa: ASSTPGQGKYEQY
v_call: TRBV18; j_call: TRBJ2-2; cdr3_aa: ASSPRGLAGVGELF
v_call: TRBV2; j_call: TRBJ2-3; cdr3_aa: ASSRGGGTDTQY
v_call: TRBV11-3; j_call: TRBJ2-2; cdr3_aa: ASSRNSGELF
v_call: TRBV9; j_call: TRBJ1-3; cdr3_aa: ASSETTGSGNTIY